The clone carrying this T cell receptor beta chain was detected a few times. Its antigen remains unknown. The data derive from a study of T cell repertoires in cytomegalovirus infection. Across the study: Both recently identified HLA-C-restricted and well-studied HLA-B-restricted CMV epitopes were used in the study.

Study results and caveats: Public TCR beta family frequency separated CMV-and-HLA carriers, including in an independent cohort.

Trimming left V 2 bases short and J 13 bases short, with 16 bases between. The CDR3 contains 13 residues. The germline gives CDR1 SGHAT, CDR2 FQNNGV. TCRdb fed the reads into MiXCR, producing one record per CDR3 protein. Of some 270,000 distinct CDR3 sequences in the sample, roughly a fifth were seen once. Sequenced here: cultured PBMCs, sampled from culture after CMV antigen stimulation. The chain recombines TRBV11-2 with TRBJ2-3, with D perhaps given as TRBD1 or TRBD2 (5 bases each). The TCR sequence derives from a human donor in good health (CMV status not recorded). Some clones in this sample may be carry-over from other donors' samples. The CDR3 DNA sequence: TGTGCCAGCAGCTTAACGTCCGGGACGACGAAGTATTTT. As protein: CASSLTSGTTKYF.